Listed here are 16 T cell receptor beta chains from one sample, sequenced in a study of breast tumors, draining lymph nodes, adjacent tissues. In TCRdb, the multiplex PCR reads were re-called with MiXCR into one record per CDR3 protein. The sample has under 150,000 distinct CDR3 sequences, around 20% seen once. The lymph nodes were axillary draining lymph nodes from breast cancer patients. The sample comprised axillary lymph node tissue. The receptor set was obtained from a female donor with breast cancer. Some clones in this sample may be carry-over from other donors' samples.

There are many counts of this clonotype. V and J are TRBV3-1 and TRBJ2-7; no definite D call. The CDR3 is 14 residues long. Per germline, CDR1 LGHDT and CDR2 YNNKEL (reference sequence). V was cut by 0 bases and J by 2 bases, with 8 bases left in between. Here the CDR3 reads CASSQDPQAYEQYF. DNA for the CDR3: TGTGCCAGCAGCCAAGATCCGCAGGCCTACGAGCAGTACTTC.

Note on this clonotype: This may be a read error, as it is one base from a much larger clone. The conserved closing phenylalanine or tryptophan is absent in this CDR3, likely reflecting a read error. CDR3 protein: CASSLGGVGETQYL. The CDR3 coding sequence is TGTGCCAGCAGCTTAGGCGGGGTGGGCGAGACCCAGTACCTC. The rearrangement uses TRBV7-2 and TRBJ2-5; tentatively, D is TRBD2 (6 bases). The CDR3 covers 14 residues. Germline assignment: CDR1 SGHTA and CDR2 FQGNSA. V lost 1 base, J lost 5 bases, and 11 bases lay in between.

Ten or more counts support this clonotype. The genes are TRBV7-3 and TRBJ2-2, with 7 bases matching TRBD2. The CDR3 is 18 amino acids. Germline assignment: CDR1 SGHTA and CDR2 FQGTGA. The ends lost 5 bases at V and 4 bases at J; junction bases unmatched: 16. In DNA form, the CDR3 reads TGTGCCAGCAGCATACCCACTCATACTAGCGAAACCACCGGGGAGCTGTTTTTT. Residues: CASSIPTHTSETTGELFF.

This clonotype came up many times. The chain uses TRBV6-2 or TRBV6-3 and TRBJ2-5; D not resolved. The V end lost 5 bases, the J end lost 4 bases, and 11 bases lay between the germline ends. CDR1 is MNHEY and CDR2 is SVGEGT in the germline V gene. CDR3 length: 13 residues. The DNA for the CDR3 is TGTGCCAGCAGTCGAACAAGGAGAGAGACCCAGTACTTC. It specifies CASSRTRRETQYF.

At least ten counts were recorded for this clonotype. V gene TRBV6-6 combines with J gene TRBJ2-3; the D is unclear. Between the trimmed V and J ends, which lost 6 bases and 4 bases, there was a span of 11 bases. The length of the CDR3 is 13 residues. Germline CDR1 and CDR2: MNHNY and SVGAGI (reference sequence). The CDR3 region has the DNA TGTGCCAGCAGCCGCAGTGGCCCAGATACGCAGTATTTT. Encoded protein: CASSRSGPDTQYF.

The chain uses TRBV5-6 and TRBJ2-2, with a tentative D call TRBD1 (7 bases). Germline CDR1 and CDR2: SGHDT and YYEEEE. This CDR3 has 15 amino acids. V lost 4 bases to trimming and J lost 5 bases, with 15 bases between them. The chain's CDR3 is CASSLSGGLTGELFF. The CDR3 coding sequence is TGTGCCAGCAGCCTCTCAGGGGGACTTACCGGGGAGCTGTTTTTT.

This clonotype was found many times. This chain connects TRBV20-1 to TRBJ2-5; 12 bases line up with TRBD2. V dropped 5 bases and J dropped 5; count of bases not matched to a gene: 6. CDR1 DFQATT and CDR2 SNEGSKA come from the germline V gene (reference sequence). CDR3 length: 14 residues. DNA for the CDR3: TGCAGTGCTGGGGGACTAGCGGGTTGGGAGACCCAGTACTTC. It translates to CSAGGLAGWETQYF.

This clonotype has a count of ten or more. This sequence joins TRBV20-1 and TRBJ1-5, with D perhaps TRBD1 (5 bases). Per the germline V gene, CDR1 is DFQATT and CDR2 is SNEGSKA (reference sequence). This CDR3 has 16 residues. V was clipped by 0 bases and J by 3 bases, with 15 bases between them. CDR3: CSARDPKDSHNQPQHF. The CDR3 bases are TGCAGTGCTAGAGATCCAAAAGACAGCCACAATCAGCCCCAGCATTTT.

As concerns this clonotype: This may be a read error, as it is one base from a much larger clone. CDR3 bases: TGCGCCAGCAGCCCCGGGGGCGGGGATGAGCAGCTCTTC. It codes for CASSPGGGDEQLF. The chain uses TRBV5-1 and TRBJ2-1, with D tentatively TRBD1 or TRBD2 (6 bases each). The germline V gene has CDR1 SGHRS and CDR2 YFSETQ. This CDR3 region has 13 residues.

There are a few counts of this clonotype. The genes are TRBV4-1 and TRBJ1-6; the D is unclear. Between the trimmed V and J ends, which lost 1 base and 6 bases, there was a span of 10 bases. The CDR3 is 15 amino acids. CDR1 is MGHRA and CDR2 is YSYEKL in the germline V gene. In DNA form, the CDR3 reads TGCGCCAGCAGCCAAGGGGGTGCCGTTAATTCACCCCTCCACTTT. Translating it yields CASSQGGAVNSPLHF.

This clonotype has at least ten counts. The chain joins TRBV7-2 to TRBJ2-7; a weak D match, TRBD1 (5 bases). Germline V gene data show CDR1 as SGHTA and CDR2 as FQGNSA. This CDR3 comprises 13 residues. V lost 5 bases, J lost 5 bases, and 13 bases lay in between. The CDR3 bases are TGTGCCAGCAGCCTGGGGCATTGGGACGAGCAGTACTTC. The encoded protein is CASSLGHWDEQYF.

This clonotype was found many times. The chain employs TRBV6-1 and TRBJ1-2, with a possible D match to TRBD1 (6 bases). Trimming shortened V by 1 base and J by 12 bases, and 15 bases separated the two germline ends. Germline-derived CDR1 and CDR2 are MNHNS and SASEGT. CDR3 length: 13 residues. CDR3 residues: CASSEVPDSLHTF. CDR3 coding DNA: TGTGCCAGCAGTGAAGTCCCGGACAGCCTTCACACCTTC.

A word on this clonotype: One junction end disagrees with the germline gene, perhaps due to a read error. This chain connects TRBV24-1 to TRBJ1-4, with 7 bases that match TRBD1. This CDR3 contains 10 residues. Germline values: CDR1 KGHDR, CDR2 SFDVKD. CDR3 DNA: TGTGCCCTACATAGGACAGGCCCTGTTTTT. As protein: CALHRTGPVF.

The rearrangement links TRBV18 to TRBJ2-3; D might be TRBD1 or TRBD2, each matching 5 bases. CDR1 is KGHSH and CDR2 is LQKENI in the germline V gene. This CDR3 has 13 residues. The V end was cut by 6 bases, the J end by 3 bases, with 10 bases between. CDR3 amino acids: CASSRGDTDTQYF. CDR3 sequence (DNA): TGTGCCAGCTCTCGGGGCGATACAGATACGCAGTATTTT.

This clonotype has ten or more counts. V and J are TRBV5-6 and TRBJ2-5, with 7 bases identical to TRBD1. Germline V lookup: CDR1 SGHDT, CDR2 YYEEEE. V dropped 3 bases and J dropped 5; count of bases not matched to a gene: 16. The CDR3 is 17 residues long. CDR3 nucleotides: TGTGCCAGCAGCTCGACCCAAACAGGGGTCCGCCGGGAGACCCAGTACTTC. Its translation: CASSSTQTGVRRETQYF.

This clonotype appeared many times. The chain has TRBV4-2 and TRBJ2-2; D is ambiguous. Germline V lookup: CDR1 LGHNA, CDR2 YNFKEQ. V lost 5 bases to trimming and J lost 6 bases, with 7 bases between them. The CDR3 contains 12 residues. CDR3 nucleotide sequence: TGTGCCAGCAGCGGGGATGCCGGGGAGCTGTTTTTT. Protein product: CASSGDAGELFF.